This entry lists 18 T cell receptor beta chains sequenced from one sample in a study of type 1 regulatory T cells. No antigens are known for them. TCRdb redid the calling of the reads with MiXCR, one entry per CDR3 protein. The data contain 60,000 to 80,000 distinct CDR3 sequences, around 68% of them singletons. The sample was cultured T cells, either the whole culture or a sorted T cell fraction (not recorded which). Described subset: Tr1-enriched cell product generated in vitro against host alloantigens. The receptors here all came from a human donor in good health.

This clonotype was counted only a few times. The chain links TRBV4-1 to TRBJ2-3; D not certain. This CDR3 is 19 amino acids long. Trimming left V 5 bases short and J 0 bases short, with 24 bases between. Germline CDR1 MGHRA, CDR2 YSYEKL. CDR3 amino acids: CASSTPSARHGPSTDTQYF. For the CDR3, the DNA is TGCGCCAGCAGCACCCCATCGGCGCGACACGGGCCGAGCACAGATACGCAGTATTTT.

The genes are TRBV6-2 or TRBV6-3 and TRBJ2-1, with 13 bases matching TRBD2. CDR1 and CDR2 (germline): MNHEY, SVGEGT. V gave up 5 bases and J gave up 4 bases; unmatched junction bases: 2. The CDR3 totals 15 residues. The CDR3 reads CASSKLAGGYNEQFF. In nucleotides, the CDR3 is TGTGCCAGCAGTAAACTAGCGGGAGGGTACAATGAGCAGTTCTTC.

As to this clonotype: Because it lacks the conserved phenylalanine or tryptophan at the end, this CDR3 is likely a read error. The rearrangement links TRBV11-1 to TRBJ2-5, with 10 bases aligning to TRBD2. Germline trimming cut 5 bases from V and 5 bases from J; bases unmatched to any gene: 8. The CDR3 consists of 15 residues. Germline V CDR1 and CDR2: SGHAT, FQDESV (reference sequence). The CDR3 reads CASSLGAGGDETQYL. CDR3 sequence (DNA): TGTGCCAGCAGCCTGGGAGCGGGAGGGGATGAGACCCAGTACCTC.

V is TRBV5-1 and J is TRBJ2-3; D possibly corresponds to TRBD1 (5 bases). Trimming took 0 bases from V and 1 from J, leaving 9 bases between them. The germline CDR1 and CDR2 sequences are SGHRS and YFSETQ. This CDR3 is built from 15 residues. The CDR3, as DNA: TGCGCCAGCAGCTTGGCAGGGTTAGGCACAGATACGCAGTATTTT. The encoded protein is CASSLAGLGTDTQYF. Combining the CDR3 with reference TRBV5-1 and TRBJ2-3 gives the whole variable domain KAGVTQTPRYLIKTRGQQVTLSCSPISGHRSVSWYQQTPGQGLQFLFEYFSETQRNKGNFPGRFSGRQFSNSRSEMNVSTLELGDSALYLCASSLAGLGTDTQYFGPGTRLTVL.

V and J are TRBV7-2 and TRBJ2-5; D might be TRBD1 or TRBD2, each matching 5 bases. CDR1 is SGHTA, CDR2 FQGNSA, per germline. Between the trimmed V and J ends, which lost 5 bases and 5 bases, there was a span of 18 bases. The CDR3 is 15 amino acids. The CDR3 here is CASSPRDPWRETQYF. In nucleotides, the CDR3 is TGTGCCAGCAGCCCCCGGGACCCTTGGCGGGAGACCCAGTACTTC.

The CDR3 is CAWRSSGRVYNEQFF. The CDR3 nucleotides read TGTGCCTGGAGGTCCTCCGGGAGGGTCTACAATGAGCAGTTCTTC. The chain combines TRBV30 with TRBJ2-1, with TRBD2 matching 8 bases. Looked up from germline, CDR1 is GTSNPN and CDR2 is SVGIG (reference sequence). The V segment lost 3 bases and the J segment 3 bases; nucleotides outside the gene matches: 7. The CDR3 is 15 amino acids. Based on the CDR3 plus reference TRBV30 and TRBJ2-1, the full variable domain is SQTIHQWPATLVQPVGSPLSLECTVEGTSNPNLYWYRQAAGRGLQLLFYSVGIGQISSEVPQNLSASRPQDRQFILSSKKLLLSDSGFYLCAWRSSGRVYNEQFFGPGTRLTVL.

This clonotype was seen just once. The chain combines TRBV3-1 with TRBJ2-5, with D tentatively TRBD1 (6 bases). CDR3 size: 14 residues. Germline V gene sequence: CDR1 LGHDT, CDR2 YNNKEL (reference sequence). The V end lost 2 bases, the J end lost 9 bases, and 16 bases lay between the germline ends. The CDR3 loop is CASSQTTGPRAQYF. CDR3 coding DNA: TGTGCCAGCAGCCAAACGACAGGACCCCGCGCCCAGTACTTC.

This chain connects TRBV20-1 to TRBJ2-3; 9 nucleotides agree with TRBD2. Trimming took 3 bases from V and 2 from J; bases not matched to a gene: 6. The length of the CDR3 is 15 residues. CDR1 is DFQATT and CDR2 is SNEGSKA in the germline V gene (reference sequence). The CDR3 DNA sequence: TGCAGTGCTAGGAGCGGGAGGTACCCCACAGATACGCAGTATTTT. It specifies CSARSGRYPTDTQYF.

In this sample, this clonotype turned up a few times. The chain has TRBV6-5 and TRBJ2-7; tentatively, D is TRBD1 or TRBD2 (5 bases each). This CDR3 spans 14 amino acids. Trimming cost V 6 bases and J 4 bases, with 16 bases left between them. CDR1 and CDR2 from the germline V gene are MNHEY and SVGAGI. In DNA form, the CDR3 reads TGTGCCAGCAGGATGGGGGTGGGTACGTACGAGCAGTACTTC. It specifies CASRMGVGTYEQYF.

This clonotype is termed medium-sized (0.01 to 0.1%). The rearrangement uses TRBV3-1 and TRBJ2-5; 7 nucleotides line up with TRBD2. The germline V gene encodes CDR1 LGHDT and CDR2 YNNKEL (reference sequence). Trimming cost V 1 base and J 7 bases; bases outside gene matches: 3. The CDR3 spans 13 residues. The CDR3 protein is CASSQGTSGTQYF. CDR3 nucleotides: TGTGCCAGCAGCCAAGGGACTAGTGGGACCCAGTACTTC.

This sequence joins TRBV2 and TRBJ2-4; 8 bases agree with TRBD2. With V trimmed by 0 bases and J by 5 bases, 6 bases remained unmatched. The CDR3 spans 16 residues. Germline V gives CDR1 SNHLY, CDR2 FYNNEI. This chain's CDR3 is CASSEAGASGQNIQYF. Here the CDR3 DNA reads TGTGCCAGCAGTGAAGCGGGGGCTAGCGGGCAAAACATTCAGTACTTC.

The rearrangement links TRBV7-9 to TRBJ1-2; D is uncertain. Germline CDR1 is SEHNR and CDR2 is FQNEAQ (reference sequence). The V end was cut by 5 bases, the J end by 4 bases, with 11 bases between. This CDR3 is built from 13 residues. The chain's CDR3 is CASSRAPSYGYTF. The CDR3, as DNA: TGTGCCAGCAGCCGGGCTCCTAGCTATGGCTACACCTTC.

The count of this clonotype is one. The V gene is TRBV7-9, the J gene TRBJ2-2, with 9 bases aligning to TRBD1. Germline V gives CDR1 SEHNR, CDR2 FQNEAQ (reference sequence). This CDR3 region has 15 residues. V dropped 7 bases and J dropped 3; count of bases not matched to a gene: 6. The DNA for the CDR3 is TGTGCCAGCACCTTCCGGGACAGGGACACCGGGGAGCTGTTTTTT. Translated: CASTFRDRDTGELFF.

V is TRBV29-1 and J is TRBJ2-1; TRBD2 matches at 11 bases. Germline loops: CDR1 SQVTM, CDR2 ANQGSEA. V trimming: 6 bases; J trimming: 4 bases; junction bases outside the gene matches: 8. This CDR3 has 15 amino acids. The CDR3 sequence is CSVETSGTPYNEQFF. As DNA, the CDR3 is TGCAGCGTCGAGACTAGCGGGACGCCATACAATGAGCAGTTCTTC.

This clonotype appeared a single time. V is TRBV7-8 and J is TRBJ2-5, with 8 bases identical to TRBD2. CDR3 length: 15 residues. Germline CDR1 reads SGHVS; CDR2 reads FQNEAQ. V was clipped by 0 bases and J by 4 bases; unmatched bases: 4. The CDR3 region is CASSLALGGAETQYF. The CDR3 DNA follows: TGTGCCAGCAGCTTAGCGCTCGGGGGGGCAGAGACCCAGTACTTC.

V and J are TRBV30 and TRBJ2-3, with TRBD2 identical over 7 bases. J gave up 2 bases and V 3 bases, and 5 bases lay outside the gene matches. This CDR3 region has 14 residues. Germline-derived CDR1 and CDR2 are GTSNPN and SVGIG (reference sequence). This chain's CDR3 is CAWSGGRDTDTQYF. CDR3 nucleotide sequence: TGTGCCTGGAGCGGCGGGAGAGACACAGATACGCAGTATTTT.

This chain connects TRBV21-1 to TRBJ2-7. TRBV21-1 is labeled a pseudogene. The CDR3 has 12 residues. This CDR3 is CASSKVLDEQYF. The CDR3, as DNA: TGTGCCAGCAGCAAAGTTTTGGACGAGCAGTACTTC.

The chain has TRBV7-9 and TRBJ1-5; unclear D gene. From germline, CDR1 is SEHNR and CDR2 FQNEAQ (reference sequence). Between the trimmed V and J ends, which lost 1 base and 4 bases, there was a span of 11 bases. The CDR3 loop spans 15 amino acids. In DNA form, the CDR3 reads TGTGCCAGCAGCTTAGGGTTTCGGGGAAATCAGCCCCAGCATTTT. Its translation is CASSLGFRGNQPQHF.